The text below deals with one T cell receptor (beta chain). This sample is part of a study of blood T cell repertoires in COVID-19. Profiled with immunoSEQ multiplex PCR; TCRdb holds only in-frame clones, not every one. The sample contains over 50,000 clones, roughly 72% of which appear only once. The CDR3 is made up of 15 amino acids. Germline CDR1 reads LGHNA; CDR2 reads YNFKEQ. Trimming removed 5 bases from V and 4 bases from J; junction bases left unmatched: 4. This chain links TRBV4-2 with TRBJ2-2; 10 bases are shared with TRBD1. Sequenced: peripheral blood. This clonotype was obtained from an older woman with COVID-19, enrolled during active disease. The CDR3 spells CASSSRDRGTGELFF. The CDR3 nucleotides read TGTGCCAGCAGCTCCCGGGACAGGGGCACCGGGGAGCTGTTTTTT.